Below, 13 T cell receptor beta chains from the same sample are listed, as sequenced in a study of T cells expressing NK-cell markers. TCRdb re-analyzed the 5' RACE reads; it lists each CDR3 protein once, without DNA. Its listing shows about 170,000 distinct CDR3 sequences. Source material: blood T cells: a sorted CD56 or NKG2C T cell subset, CD4+ or CD8+ T cells, or bulk PBMC T cells (not recorded which). The receptors here all came from a man aged 18 to 69 in good health.

This chain connects TRBV14 to TRBJ2-2; TCRdb names TRBD1, which stays unverified in the absence of DNA. Germline assignment: CDR1 SGHDN and CDR2 FVKESK. The CDR3 totals 14 residues. CDR3 loop: CASSLSGAYGELFF.

This chain connects TRBV15 to TRBJ2-1; as DNA is missing, the TRBD1 call by TCRdb cannot be tested. The length of the CDR3 is 16 residues. Germline V gene data show CDR1 as LNHNV and CDR2 as YYDKDF (reference sequence). The chain's CDR3 is CATSINPGTQYNEQFF.

This chain joins TRBV2 and TRBJ2-1; TCRdb's assignment of TRBD1 cannot be checked, as there is no DNA. CDR1 and CDR2 from the germline V gene are SNHLY and FYNNEI. This CDR3 spans 14 amino acids. The CDR3 region is CASTLGGVRNEQFF. Together with reference TRBV2 and TRBJ2-1, the CDR3 gives the full variable domain: EPEVTQTPSHQVTQMGQEVILRCVPISNHLYFYWYRQILGQKVEFLVSFYNNEISEKSEIFDDQFSVERPDGSNFTLKIRSTKLEDSAMYFCASTLGGVRNEQFFGPGTRLTVL.

The gene calls are TRBV2 and TRBJ2-3; TCRdb gives TRBD1 as the D gene, but with no DNA this cannot be confirmed. The V gene's germline CDR1 is SNHLY and CDR2 FYNNEI. The CDR3 length is 17 residues. The CDR3 loop reads CASSDRGVAWDTDTQYF.

The rearrangement uses TRBV4-1 and TRBJ2-7; TCRdb returns TRBD1, unconfirmable since there is no DNA. CDR3 length equals 16 residues. Germline V gene sequence: CDR1 MGHRA, CDR2 YSYEKL. This CDR3 is CASSHLGQANAYEQYF.

J is TRBJ2-7 and V is TRBV29-1. This CDR3 region has 15 residues. Germline-derived CDR1 and CDR2 are SQVTM and ANQGSEA. CDR3 amino acids: CSARIDWISSYEQYF.

V gene TRBV7-9 combines with J gene TRBJ2-7; TCRdb outputs TRBD1, but without DNA this stays unchecked. The CDR3 totals 15 residues. Per germline, CDR1 SEHNR and CDR2 FQNEAQ (reference sequence). CDR3 protein: CASSRLQGGGYEQYF. Combining the CDR3 with reference TRBV7-9 and TRBJ2-7 gives the whole variable domain DTGVSQNPRHKITKRGQNVTFRCDPISEHNRLYWYRQTLGQGPEFLTYFQNEAQLEKSRLLSDRFSAERPKGSFSTLEIQRTEQGDSAMYLCASSRLQGGGYEQYFGPGTRLTVT.

The chain links TRBV25-1 to TRBJ1-5; absent DNA, TCRdb's TRBD1 call cannot be checked. Germline loops: CDR1 MGHDK, CDR2 SYGVNS. CDR3 length: 14 residues. The CDR3 loop reads CASSDRGQNQPQHF.

This chain uses TRBV6-1 with TRBJ2-3; TCRdb picks TRBD2, but there is no DNA to check that call. This CDR3 comprises 18 residues. The germline CDR1 and CDR2 sequences are MNHNS and SASEGT. CDR3 sequence: CASSEARLAGPSTDTQYF.

This chain's CDR3 is CASSSTSTEHEQYF. This chain connects TRBV5-6 to TRBJ2-7. Germline loops: CDR1 SGHDT, CDR2 YYEEEE. The CDR3 length is 14 residues.

This chain joins TRBV5-4 and TRBJ2-1. The CDR3 extends over 15 amino acids. Per germline, CDR1 SGHNT and CDR2 YYREEE (reference sequence). CDR3 protein: CASSPWPASYNEQFF.

This sequence joins TRBV28 and TRBJ1-1. The CDR3 has 14 amino acids. Germline V gene data show CDR1 as MDHEN and CDR2 as SYDVKM. CDR3 loop: CASTQRLHGTEAFF.

The chain combines TRBV19 with TRBJ1-3. Per germline, CDR1 LNHDA and CDR2 SQIVND (reference sequence). This CDR3 is built from 16 residues. This CDR3 reads CASSSTEAFSGNTIYF.